Listed below are T cell receptor beta chains from one sample, sequenced in a study of radiation and T cells in renal cell carcinoma. Some clones are missing from TCRdb's copy, which holds only in-frame ones; the method was immunoSEQ multiplex PCR. The sample consists of about 73,000 clones, around 78% of them appearing once. The material was blood, obtained from a patient whose treatment included radiotherapy and nephrectomy. These receptors all come from a woman aged 55-75 years with renal cell carcinoma. CDR3s include the opening cysteine and the closing phenylalanine or tryptophan. A D gene is named only where the DNA matches it firmly. A row's size may be missing; if present it is once, few, many or a size class.

TRBV18	once	TRBJ1-4	-	CASSPTRGPLAELFF	TGTGCCAGCTCACCGACCCGGGGACCGCTCGCAGAACTGTTTTTT
TRBV5-5	-	TRBJ2-3	-	CASSFLTGRTDTQYF	TGTGCCAGCAGCTTTCTGACAGGACGCACAGATACGCAGTATTTT
TRBV6-1	-	TRBJ2-2	-	CASSEASNKGELFF	TGTGCCAGCAGTGAAGCGTCGAATAAAGGGGAGCTGTTTTTT
TRBV5-7	-	TRBJ1-5	-	CASSLVGGIQPQHF	TGTGCCAGCAGCTTGGTAGGGGGGATTCAGCCCCAGCATTTT
TRBV5-1	-	TRBJ1-6	-	CASSQGGGENSPLHF	TGCGCCAGCAGTCAAGGGGGAGGAGAAAATTCACCCCTCCACTTT
TRBV5-4	-	TRBJ2-3	-	CASSYDRADTQYF	TGTGCCAGCAGCTACGACAGAGCAGATACGCAGTATTTT
TRBV2	-	TRBJ2-7	-	CASSVRGGQSEQYF	TGTGCCAGCAGTGTGAGGGGCGGCCAAAGCGAGCAGTACTTC
TRBV4-2	-	TRBJ1-5	-	CASSQIRAFDQPQHF	TGTGCCAGCAGCCAGATAAGGGCTTTCGATCAGCCCCAGCATTTT
TRBV28	-	TRBJ2-5	-	CASTPGEEETQYF	TGTGCCAGCACCCCAGGGGAGGAAGAGACCCAGTACTTC
TRBV4-2	-	TRBJ2-3	TRBD2	CASSPGVAGGGDTQYF	TGTGCCAGCAGCCCTGGGGTGGCGGGGGGAGGGGATACGCAGTATTTT
TRBV7-7	-	TRBJ2-7	-	CASSNSQGREQYF	TGTGCTAGCAGCAACTCCCAGGGGCGCGAGCAGTACTTC
TRBV30	many	TRBJ2-3	-	CAWSISDTQYF	TGTGCCTGGAGTATCTCAGATACGCAGTATTTT
TRBV30	-	TRBJ1-2	TRBD1	CAWIRDRSSNYGYTF	TGTGCCTGGATACGGGACAGGAGTTCTAACTATGGCTACACCTTC
TRBV28	-	TRBJ2-7	-	CASSGHPYEQYF	TGTGCCAGCAGCGGTCACCCCTACGAGCAGTACTTC
TRBV19	-	TRBJ2-7	-	CASSKGFKGAYEQYF	TGTGCCAGTAGTAAAGGTTTTAAGGGGGCCTACGAGCAGTACTTC
TRBV5-1	few	TRBJ1-4	TRBD1	CASSRGQPLEKLFF	TGCGCCAGCAGCCGGGGACAGCCATTAGAAAAACTGTTTTTT
TRBV11-2	-	TRBJ1-2	-	CASSLDGYGYTF	TGTGCCAGCAGCTTGGACGGATATGGCTACACCTTC
TRBV28	once	TRBJ1-6	-	CASVRTHNSPLHF	TGTGCCAGCGTGAGGACCCATAATTCACCCCTCCACTTT
TRBV28	few	TRBJ1-6	TRBD1	CASSLDGTDTSHF	TGTGCCAGCAGTTTAGACGGGACAGACACTAGCCACTTT
TRBV27	few	TRBJ2-7	TRBD1	CASGTGDTYEQYF	TGTGCCAGCGGGACAGGGGATACCTACGAGCAGTACTTC
TRBV7-3	-	TRBJ2-5	-	CASSLTGPPGETQYF	TGTGCCAGCAGCTTAACCGGGCCCCCGGGGGAGACCCAGTACTTC
TRBV5-4	once	TRBJ2-5	-	CASSLEGGPVETQYF	TGTGCCAGCAGCTTGGAGGGGGGGCCGGTAGAGACCCAGTACTTC
TRBV7-3	-	TRBJ2-5	-	CASSPTGRQETQYF	TGTGCCAGCAGCCCCACAGGGCGACAAGAGACCCAGTACTTC
TRBV10-2	-	TRBJ2-2	-	CASTHGTDYTGELFF	TGCGCCAGCACACATGGGACTGATTACACCGGGGAGCTGTTTTTT
TRBV4-3	-	TRBJ2-7	TRBD2	CASSQGTSGRVSYEQYF	TGCGCCAGCAGCCAGGGGACTAGCGGGCGTGTCTCCTACGAGCAGTACTTC
TRBV28	-	TRBJ2-5	TRBD1	CASSFAGTGGRETQYF	TGTGCCAGCAGCTTCGCCGGGACAGGGGGACGGGAGACCCAGTACTTC
TRBV5-4	-	TRBJ2-1	TRBD1	CASIPGTDYNEQFF	TGTGCCAGCATCCCCGGGACAGATTACAATGAGCAGTTCTTC
TRBV4-3	-	TRBJ1-3	-	CASSRARAYSGNTIYF	TGCGCCAGCAGCCGAGCCAGGGCCTACTCTGGAAACACCATATATTTT
TRBV11-2	-	TRBJ2-5	-	CASSPLRETQYF	TGTGCCAGCAGCCCCCTTCGGGAGACCCAGTACTTC
TRBV6-5	-	TRBJ2-7	TRBD2	CASSSGTSGIIDEQYF	TGTGCCAGCAGTTCAGGGACTAGCGGGATTATCGACGAGCAGTACTTC
TRBV4-1	-	TRBJ2-1	-	CASSLGPSSYNEQFF	TGCGCCAGCAGCCTGGGACCGAGCTCCTACAATGAGCAGTTCTTC
TRBV19	-	TRBJ1-4	-	CASSMRKSEKLFF	TGTGCCAGTAGTATGAGAAAGAGTGAAAAACTGTTTTTT
TRBV18	-	TRBJ2-1	TRBD2	CASSPRASGSIGNEQFF	TGTGCCAGCTCACCGAGGGCTAGCGGGAGTATTGGAAATGAGCAGTTCTTC
TRBV5-6	once	TRBJ1-5	-	CASSSGSRSHQPQHF	TGTGCCAGCAGCTCCGGGAGCCGAAGCCATCAGCCCCAGCATTTT
TRBV19	once	TRBJ2-5	-	CASSINQETQYF	TGTGCCAGTAGTATAAATCAAGAGACCCAGTACTTC
TRBV5-1	-	TRBJ2-3	TRBD2	CASSSSGRGADTQYF	TGCGCCAGCAGCTCTAGCGGGAGGGGCGCAGATACGCAGTATTTT
TRBV6-1	-	TRBJ2-4	TRBD1	CASSGGQGAQNIQYF	TGTGCCAGCAGTGGCGGACAGGGGGCACAAAACATTCAGTACTTC
TRBV5-6	-	TRBJ2-7	-	CASSLLTLTYEQYF	TGTGCCAGCAGCTTGTTAACCTTAACCTACGAGCAGTACTTC
TRBV19	-	TRBJ2-1	TRBD2	CASSIRSRTSGRADNEQFF	TGTGCCAGTAGTATACGTTCCCGGACTAGCGGGAGGGCCGACAATGAGCAGTTCTTC
TRBV5-1	-	TRBJ2-3	-	CASSLEGTGGTDTQYF	TGCGCCAGCAGCTTGGAAGGAACCGGTGGCACAGATACGCAGTATTTT
TRBV6-5	-	TRBJ1-3	-	CASSSREPHEMNTIYF	TGTGCCAGCAGTTCCAGGGAACCCCATGAGATGAACACCATATATTTT
TRBV11-3	-	TRBJ2-5	-	CASSLEGSGLETQYF	TGTGCCAGCAGCTTAGAGGGGTCGGGCCTCGAGACCCAGTACTTC
TRBV11-2	-	TRBJ2-7	-	CASSPGTYEQYF	TGTGCCAGCAGCCCCGGGACCTACGAGCAGTACTTC
TRBV4-2	-	TRBJ1-6	-	CASSQGTDYPLHF	TGTGCCAGCAGCCAAGGAACGGATTATCCCCTCCACTTT
TRBV19	-	TRBJ2-7	-	CASSIIGASYEQYF	TGTGCCAGTAGTATTATAGGGGCCTCCTACGAGCAGTACTTC
TRBV28	few	TRBJ1-2	-	CASNDRAGTSYTF	TGTGCCAGCAACGACCGGGCAGGGACGAGCTACACCTTC